This T cell receptor (beta chain) was documented in a study of cytomegalovirus exposure and HLA in healthy donors. Study-level findings and limits: Productive status was seen about 90% or about 30% of the time for most TCR beta V segments in an earlier analysis.

The CDR3 length is 16 residues. Germline CDR1 is SGHRS and CDR2 is YFSETQ. Germline trimming cut 4 bases from V and 5 bases from J; bases unmatched to any gene: 8. Though probably carrying unrecorded immune exposures, donors were nominally healthy at sampling. Primers: 60 Vbeta forward and 13 Jbeta reverse. Sequenced by immunoSEQ multiplex PCR; TCRdb stores in-frame clones only, minus some. The sample gives about 160,000 clones, around 80% of which show up once; about 1.6% is in the top ten. This clone has just one count. The antigen is not known. The sequence was obtained from a man aged 40-49 years in good health and CMV-seronegative. Sequenced: PBMCs. V gene TRBV5-1 combines with J gene TRBJ2-5; 13 bases line up with TRBD2. In DNA, the CDR3 is TGCGCCAGCAGCGCAAGACTAGCGGGAGGAATGGAGACCCAGTACTTC. It specifies CASSARLAGGMETQYF.